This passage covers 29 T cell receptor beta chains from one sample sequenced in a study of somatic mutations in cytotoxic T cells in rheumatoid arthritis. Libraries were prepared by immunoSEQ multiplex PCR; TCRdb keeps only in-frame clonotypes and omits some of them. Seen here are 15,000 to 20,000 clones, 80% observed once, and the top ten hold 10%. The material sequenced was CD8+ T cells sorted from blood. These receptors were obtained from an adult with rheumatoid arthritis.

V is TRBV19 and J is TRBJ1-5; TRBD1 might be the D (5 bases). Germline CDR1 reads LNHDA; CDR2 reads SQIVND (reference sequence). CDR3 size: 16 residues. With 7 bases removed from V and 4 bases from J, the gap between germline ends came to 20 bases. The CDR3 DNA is TGTGCCAGTACCCCTCGGGGGAACTCCTTAAATCAGCCCCAGCATTTT. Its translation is CASTPRGNSLNQPQHF. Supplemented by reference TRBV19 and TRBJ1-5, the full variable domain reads DGGITQSPKYLFRKEGQNVTLSCEQNLNHDAMYWYRQDPGQGLRLIYYSQIVNDFQKGDIAEGYSVSREKKESFPLTVTSAQKNPTAFYLCASTPRGNSLNQPQHFGDGTRLSIL.

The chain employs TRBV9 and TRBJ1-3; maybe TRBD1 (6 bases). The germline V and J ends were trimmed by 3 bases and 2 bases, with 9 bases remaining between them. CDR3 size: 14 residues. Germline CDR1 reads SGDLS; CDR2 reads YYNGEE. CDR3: CASSEQGAGNTIYF. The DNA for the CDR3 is TGTGCCAGCAGCGAACAGGGAGCTGGAAACACCATATATTTT.

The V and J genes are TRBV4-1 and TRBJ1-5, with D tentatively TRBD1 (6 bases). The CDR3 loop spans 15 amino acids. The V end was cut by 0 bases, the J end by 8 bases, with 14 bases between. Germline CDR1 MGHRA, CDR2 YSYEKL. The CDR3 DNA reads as TGCGCCAGCAGCCAAGACAGGGGTATGGCGGAGCCCCAGCATTTT. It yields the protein CASSQDRGMAEPQHF.

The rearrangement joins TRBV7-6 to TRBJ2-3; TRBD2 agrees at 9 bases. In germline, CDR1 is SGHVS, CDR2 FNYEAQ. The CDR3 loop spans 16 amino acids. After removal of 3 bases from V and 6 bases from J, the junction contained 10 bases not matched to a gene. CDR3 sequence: CASSFISGGSRDTQYF. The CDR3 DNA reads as TGTGCCAGCAGCTTTATCAGCGGGGGGAGCAGGGATACGCAGTATTTT.

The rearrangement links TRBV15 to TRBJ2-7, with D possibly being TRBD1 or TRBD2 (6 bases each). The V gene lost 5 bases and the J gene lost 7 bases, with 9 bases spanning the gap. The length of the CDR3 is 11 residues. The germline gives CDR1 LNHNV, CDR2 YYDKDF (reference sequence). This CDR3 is CATSQGREQYF. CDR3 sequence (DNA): TGTGCCACCAGCCAGGGGAGGGAGCAGTACTTC.

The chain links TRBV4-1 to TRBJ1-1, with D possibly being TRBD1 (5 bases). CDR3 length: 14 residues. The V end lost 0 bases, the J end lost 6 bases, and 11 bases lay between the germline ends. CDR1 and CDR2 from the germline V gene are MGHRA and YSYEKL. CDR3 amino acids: CASSQEEGSPEAFF. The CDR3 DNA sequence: TGCGCCAGCAGCCAAGAGGAGGGGAGCCCTGAAGCTTTCTTT.

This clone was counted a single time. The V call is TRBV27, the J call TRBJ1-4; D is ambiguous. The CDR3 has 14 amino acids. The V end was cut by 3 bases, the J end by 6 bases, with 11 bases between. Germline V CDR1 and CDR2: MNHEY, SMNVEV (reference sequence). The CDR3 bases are TGTGCCAGCAGTTTGGTGGCAAACCATGAAAAACTGTTTTTT. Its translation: CASSLVANHEKLFF.

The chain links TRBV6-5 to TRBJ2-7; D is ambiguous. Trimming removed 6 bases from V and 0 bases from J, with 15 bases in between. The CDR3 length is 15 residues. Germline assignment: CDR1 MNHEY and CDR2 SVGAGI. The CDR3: CASRKRRTGSYEQYF. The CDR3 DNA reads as TGTGCCAGCAGAAAGCGCCGGACGGGCTCCTACGAGCAGTACTTC.

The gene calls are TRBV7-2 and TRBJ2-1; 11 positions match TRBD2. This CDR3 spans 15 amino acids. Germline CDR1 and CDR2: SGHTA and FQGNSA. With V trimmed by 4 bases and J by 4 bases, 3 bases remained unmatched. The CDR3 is CASSWRTSGYNEQFF. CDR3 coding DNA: TGTGCCAGCAGCTGGAGGACTAGCGGGTACAATGAGCAGTTCTTC.

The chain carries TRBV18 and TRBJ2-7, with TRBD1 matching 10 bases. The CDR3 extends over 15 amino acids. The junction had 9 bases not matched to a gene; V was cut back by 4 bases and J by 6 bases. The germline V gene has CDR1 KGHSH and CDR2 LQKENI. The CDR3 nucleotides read TGTGCCAGCTCACAACCAGGACAGGGGGGGTTCGAGCAGTACTTC. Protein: CASSQPGQGGFEQYF. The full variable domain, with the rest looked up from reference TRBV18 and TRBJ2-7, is NAGVMQNPRHLVRRRGQEARLRCSPMKGHSHVYWYRQLPEEGLKFMVYLQKENIIDESGMPKERFSAEFPKEGPSILRIQQVVRGDSAAYFCASSQPGQGGFEQYFGPGTRLTVT.

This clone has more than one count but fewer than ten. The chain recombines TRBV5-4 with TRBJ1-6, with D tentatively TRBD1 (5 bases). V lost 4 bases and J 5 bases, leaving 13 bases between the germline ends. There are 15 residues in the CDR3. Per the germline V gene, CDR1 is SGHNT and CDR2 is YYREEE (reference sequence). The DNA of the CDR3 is TGTGCCAGCAGCCAACTGGGGGTGGATAATTCACCCCTCCACTTT. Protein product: CASSQLGVDNSPLHF.

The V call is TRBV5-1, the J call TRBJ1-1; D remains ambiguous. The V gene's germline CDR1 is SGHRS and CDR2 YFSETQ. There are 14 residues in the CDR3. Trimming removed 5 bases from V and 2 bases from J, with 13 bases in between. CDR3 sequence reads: CASREYTGNTEAFF. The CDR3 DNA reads TGCGCCAGCAGGGAATATACGGGAAACACTGAAGCTTTCTTT.

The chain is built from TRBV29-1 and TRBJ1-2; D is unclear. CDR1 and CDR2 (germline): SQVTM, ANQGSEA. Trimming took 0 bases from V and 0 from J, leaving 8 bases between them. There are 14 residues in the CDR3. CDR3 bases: TGCAGCGTTGAAGATCGTGTCACTAACTATGGCTACACCTTC. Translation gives CSVEDRVTNYGYTF.

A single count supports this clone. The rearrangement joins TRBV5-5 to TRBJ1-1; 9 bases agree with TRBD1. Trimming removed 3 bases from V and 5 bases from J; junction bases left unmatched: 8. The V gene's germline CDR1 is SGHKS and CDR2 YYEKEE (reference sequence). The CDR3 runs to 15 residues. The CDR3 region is CASSSVDRGGTEAFF. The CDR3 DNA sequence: TGTGCCAGCAGCTCGGTAGACAGGGGGGGAACTGAAGCTTTCTTT.

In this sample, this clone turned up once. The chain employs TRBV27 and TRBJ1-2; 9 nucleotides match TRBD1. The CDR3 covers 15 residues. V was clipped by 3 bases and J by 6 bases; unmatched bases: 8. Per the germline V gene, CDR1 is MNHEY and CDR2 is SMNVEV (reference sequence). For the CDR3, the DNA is TGTGCCAGCAGTTTCCGTCCCGGGACAGGGAATGGCTACACCTTC. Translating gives CASSFRPGTGNGYTF.

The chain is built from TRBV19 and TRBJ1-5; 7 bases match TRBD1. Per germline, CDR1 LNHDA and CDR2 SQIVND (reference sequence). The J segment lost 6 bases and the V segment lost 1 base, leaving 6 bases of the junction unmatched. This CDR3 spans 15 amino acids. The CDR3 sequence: CASSIARGRSQPQHF. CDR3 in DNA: TGTGCCAGTAGTATAGCCAGGGGGAGAAGTCAGCCCCAGCATTTT.

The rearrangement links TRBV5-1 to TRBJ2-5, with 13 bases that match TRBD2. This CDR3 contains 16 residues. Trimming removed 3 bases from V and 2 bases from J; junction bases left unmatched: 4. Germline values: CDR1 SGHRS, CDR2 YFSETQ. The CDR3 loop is CASSSGLAGVQETQYF. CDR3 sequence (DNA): TGCGCCAGCAGCTCCGGACTAGCGGGGGTACAAGAGACCCAGTACTTC.

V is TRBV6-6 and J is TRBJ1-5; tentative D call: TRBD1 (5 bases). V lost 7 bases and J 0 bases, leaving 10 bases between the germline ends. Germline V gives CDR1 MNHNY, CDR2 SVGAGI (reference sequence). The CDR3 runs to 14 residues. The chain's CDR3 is CASTQGYSNQPQHF. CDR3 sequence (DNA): TGTGCCAGCACCCAGGGTTATAGCAATCAGCCCCAGCATTTT.

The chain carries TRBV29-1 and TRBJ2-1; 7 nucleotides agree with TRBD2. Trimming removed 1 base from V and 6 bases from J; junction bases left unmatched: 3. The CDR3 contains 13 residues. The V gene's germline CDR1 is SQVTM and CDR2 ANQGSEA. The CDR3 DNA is TGCAGCGTTGAAGGGGCTAGCGGCAATGAGCAGTTCTTC. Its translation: CSVEGASGNEQFF.

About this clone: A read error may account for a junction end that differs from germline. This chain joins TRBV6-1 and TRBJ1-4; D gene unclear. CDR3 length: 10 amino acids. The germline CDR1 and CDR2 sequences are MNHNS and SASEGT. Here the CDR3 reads CASSAARVVF. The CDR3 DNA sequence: TGTGCCAGCAGTGCCGCGCGGGTTGTTTTT.

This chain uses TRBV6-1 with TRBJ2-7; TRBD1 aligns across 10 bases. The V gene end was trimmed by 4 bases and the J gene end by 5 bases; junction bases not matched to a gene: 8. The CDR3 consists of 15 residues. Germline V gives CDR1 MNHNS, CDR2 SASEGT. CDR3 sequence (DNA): TGTGCCAGCAGTGGAGGGGGGACAGGGGAAAACGAGCAGTACTTC. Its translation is CASSGGGTGENEQYF.

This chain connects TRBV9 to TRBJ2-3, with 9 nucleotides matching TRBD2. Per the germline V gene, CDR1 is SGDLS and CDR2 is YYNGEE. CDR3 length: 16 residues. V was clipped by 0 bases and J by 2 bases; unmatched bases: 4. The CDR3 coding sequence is TGTGCCAGCAGCGTAGTGGTAGCGGGGGCCACAGATACGCAGTATTTT. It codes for CASSVVVAGATDTQYF.

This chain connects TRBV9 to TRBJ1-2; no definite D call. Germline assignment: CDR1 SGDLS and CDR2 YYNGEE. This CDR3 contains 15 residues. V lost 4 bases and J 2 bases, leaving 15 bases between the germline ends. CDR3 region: CASSPGVTENYGYTF. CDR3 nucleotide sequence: TGTGCCAGCAGCCCCGGAGTAACTGAGAACTATGGCTACACCTTC.

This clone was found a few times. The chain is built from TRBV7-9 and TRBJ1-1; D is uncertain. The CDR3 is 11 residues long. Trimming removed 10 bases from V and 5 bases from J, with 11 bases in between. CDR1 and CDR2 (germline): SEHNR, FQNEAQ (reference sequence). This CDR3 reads CATTTSTEAFF. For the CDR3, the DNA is TGTGCCACCACCACTTCGACTGAAGCTTTCTTT.

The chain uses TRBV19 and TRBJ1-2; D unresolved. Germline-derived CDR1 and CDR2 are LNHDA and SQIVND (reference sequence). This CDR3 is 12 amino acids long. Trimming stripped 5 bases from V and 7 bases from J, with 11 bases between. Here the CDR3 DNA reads TGTGCCAGTAGTCTAGGGATTCTTGGCTACACCTTC. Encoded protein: CASSLGILGYTF. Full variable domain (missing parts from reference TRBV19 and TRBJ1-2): DGGITQSPKYLFRKEGQNVTLSCEQNLNHDAMYWYRQDPGQGLRLIYYSQIVNDFQKGDIAEGYSVSREKKESFPLTVTSAQKNPTAFYLCASSLGILGYTFGSGTRLTVV.

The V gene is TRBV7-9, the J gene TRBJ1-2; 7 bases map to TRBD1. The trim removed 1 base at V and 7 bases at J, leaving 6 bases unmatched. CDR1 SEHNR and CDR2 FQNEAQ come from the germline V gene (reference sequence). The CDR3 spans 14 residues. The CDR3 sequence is CASSLEDRLGGYTF. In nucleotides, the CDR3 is TGTGCCAGCAGCTTAGAGGACAGGCTCGGTGGCTACACCTTC.

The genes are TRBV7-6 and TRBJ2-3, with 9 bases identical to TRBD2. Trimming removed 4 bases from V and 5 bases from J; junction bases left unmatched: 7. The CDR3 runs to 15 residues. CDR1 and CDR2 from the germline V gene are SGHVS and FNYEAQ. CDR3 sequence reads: CASSWGGGAVDTQYF. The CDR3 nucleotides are TGTGCCAGCAGCTGGGGCGGGGGGGCCGTAGATACGCAGTATTTT.

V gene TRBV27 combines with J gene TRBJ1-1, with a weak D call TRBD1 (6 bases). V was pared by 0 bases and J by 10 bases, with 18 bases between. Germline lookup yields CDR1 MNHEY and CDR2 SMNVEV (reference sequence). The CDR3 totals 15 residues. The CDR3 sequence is CASSLSAGGPRLAFF. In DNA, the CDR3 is TGTGCCAGCAGTTTATCCGCCGGGGGCCCCCGGCTAGCTTTCTTT.

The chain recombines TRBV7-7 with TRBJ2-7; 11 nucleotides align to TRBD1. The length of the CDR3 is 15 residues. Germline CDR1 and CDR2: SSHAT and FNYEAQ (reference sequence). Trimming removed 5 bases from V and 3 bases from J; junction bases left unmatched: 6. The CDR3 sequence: CASSPGTGGFYEQYF. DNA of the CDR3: TGTGCCAGCAGCCCCGGGACAGGGGGATTCTACGAGCAGTACTTC.